This T cell receptor (beta chain) was sequenced for a study of blood T cell repertoires in COVID-19. Measured with immunoSEQ multiplex PCR; TCRdb has only the in-frame clones, and not every one. The table lists about 210,000 clones, approximately 78% of them singletons. After removal of 3 bases from V and 0 bases from J, the junction contained 24 bases not matched to a gene. From germline, CDR1 is MGHRA and CDR2 YSYEKL. The CDR3 consists of 22 residues. The sequence came from a woman in her 70s with COVID-19, enrolled during active disease. The J gene is TRBJ2-7, the V gene TRBV4-1, with 9 bases lining up with TRBD1. The sample comprised peripheral blood. The CDR3 DNA sequence: TGCGCCAGCAGCCAGCCTGCCCGAAACCCCTTTATAACAGGGGGCCACTCCTACGAGCAGTACTTC. It encodes CASSQPARNPFITGGHSYEQYF.